The T cell receptor beta chain described here comes from a study of neurological immune-mediated disorders. Documented time point: longitudinal time-point 3. For the unsorted libraries, 2 million PBMCs stored at -80 C served as input. TCRdb reprocessed the 5' RACE reads via MiXCR and lists one record per CDR3 protein. The sample consists of over 90,000 distinct CDR3 sequences, less than 14% of them appearing once. V was pared by 5 bases and J by 6 bases, with 12 bases between. Per the germline V gene, CDR1 is SGHTA and CDR2 is FQGNSA. The CDR3 loop spans 13 amino acids. The clonotype was recovered from a female donor with HTLV-1-associated myelopathy (HAM/TSP). The chain links TRBV7-2 to TRBJ2-3; D is unclear. Input material: PBMCs. In DNA, the CDR3 is TGTGCCAGCAGCCAGGTTTTCGGCGATACGCAGTATTTT. Translating it yields CASSQVFGDTQYF.